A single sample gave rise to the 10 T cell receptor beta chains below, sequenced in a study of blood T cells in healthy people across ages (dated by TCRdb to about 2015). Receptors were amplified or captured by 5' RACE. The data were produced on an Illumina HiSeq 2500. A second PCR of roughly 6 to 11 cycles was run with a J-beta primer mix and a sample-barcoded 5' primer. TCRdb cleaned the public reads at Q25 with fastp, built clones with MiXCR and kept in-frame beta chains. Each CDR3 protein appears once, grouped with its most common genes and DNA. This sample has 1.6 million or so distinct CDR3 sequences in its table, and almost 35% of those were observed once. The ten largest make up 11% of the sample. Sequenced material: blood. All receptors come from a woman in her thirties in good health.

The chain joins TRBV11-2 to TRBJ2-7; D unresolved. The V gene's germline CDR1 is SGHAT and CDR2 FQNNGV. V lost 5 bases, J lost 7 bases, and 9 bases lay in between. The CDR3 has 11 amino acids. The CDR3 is CASSRFAEQYF. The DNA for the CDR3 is TGTGCCAGCAGCCGATTCGCGGAGCAGTACTTC.

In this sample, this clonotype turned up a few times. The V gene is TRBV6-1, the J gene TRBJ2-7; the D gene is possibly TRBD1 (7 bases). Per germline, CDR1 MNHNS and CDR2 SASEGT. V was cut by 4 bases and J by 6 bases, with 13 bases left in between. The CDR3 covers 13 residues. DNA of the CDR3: TGTGCCAGCAGTGGTTACAGGGGAGGCGAGCAGTACTTC. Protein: CASSGYRGGEQYF.

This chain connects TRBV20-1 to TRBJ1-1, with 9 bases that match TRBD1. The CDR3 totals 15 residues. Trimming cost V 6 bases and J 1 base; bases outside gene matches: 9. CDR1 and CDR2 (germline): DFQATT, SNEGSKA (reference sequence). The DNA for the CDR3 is TGCAGTGCGACGGGACAGGGTTTTTGGAACACTGAAGCTTTCTTT. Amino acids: CSATGQGFWNTEAFF.

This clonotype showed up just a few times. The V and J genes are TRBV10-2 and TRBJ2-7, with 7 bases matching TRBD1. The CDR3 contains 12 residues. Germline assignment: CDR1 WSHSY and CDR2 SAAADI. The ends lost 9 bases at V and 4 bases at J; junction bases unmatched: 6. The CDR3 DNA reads TGCGCCAGTGGGGGACAGCTATACGAGCAGTACTTC. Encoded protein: CASGGQLYEQYF.

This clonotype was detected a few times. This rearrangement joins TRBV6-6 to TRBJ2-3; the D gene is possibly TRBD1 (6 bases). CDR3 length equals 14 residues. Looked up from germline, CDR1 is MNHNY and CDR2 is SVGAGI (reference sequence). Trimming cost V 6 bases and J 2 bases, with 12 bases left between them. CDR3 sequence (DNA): TGTGCCAGCAGGTGGGGGCTGAACACAGATACGCAGTATTTT. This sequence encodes CASRWGLNTDTQYF.

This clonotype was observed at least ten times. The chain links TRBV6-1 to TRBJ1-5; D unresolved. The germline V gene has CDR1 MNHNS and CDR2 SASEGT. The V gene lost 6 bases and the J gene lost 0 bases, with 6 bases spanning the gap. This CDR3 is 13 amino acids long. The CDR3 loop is CASRSYSNQPQHF. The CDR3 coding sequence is TGTGCCAGCAGGTCTTATAGCAATCAGCCCCAGCATTTT.

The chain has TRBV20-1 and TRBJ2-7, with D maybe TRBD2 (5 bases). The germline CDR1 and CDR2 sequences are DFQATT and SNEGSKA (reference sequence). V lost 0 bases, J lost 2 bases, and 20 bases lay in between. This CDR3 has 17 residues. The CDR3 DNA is TGCAGTGCTAGAGATCTCATGGGCGAGGGCAGGACCTACGAGCAGTACTTC. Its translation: CSARDLMGEGRTYEQYF.

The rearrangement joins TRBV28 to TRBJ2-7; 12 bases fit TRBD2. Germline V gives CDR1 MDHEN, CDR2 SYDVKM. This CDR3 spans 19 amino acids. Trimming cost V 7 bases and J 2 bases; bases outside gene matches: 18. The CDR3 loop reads CASNPVQGLAGYRPYEQYF. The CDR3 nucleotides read TGTGCCAGCAATCCCGTACAAGGACTAGCGGGATATAGGCCCTACGAGCAGTACTTC.

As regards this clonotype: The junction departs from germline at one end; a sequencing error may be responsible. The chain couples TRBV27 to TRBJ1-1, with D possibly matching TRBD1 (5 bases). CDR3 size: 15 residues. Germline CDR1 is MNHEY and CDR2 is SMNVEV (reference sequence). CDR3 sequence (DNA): TGTGCCGGCAGTCCCCCGGGACGTTTGAACACTGAAGCTTTCTTT. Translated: CAGSPPGRLNTEAFF.

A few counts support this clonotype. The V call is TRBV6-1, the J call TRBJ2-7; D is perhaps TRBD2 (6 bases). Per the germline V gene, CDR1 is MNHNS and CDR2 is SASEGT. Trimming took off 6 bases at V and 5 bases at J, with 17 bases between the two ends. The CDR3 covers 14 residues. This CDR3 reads CASREIGGSHEQYF. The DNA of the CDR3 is TGTGCCAGCAGGGAAATCGGAGGGAGCCACGAGCAGTACTTC.